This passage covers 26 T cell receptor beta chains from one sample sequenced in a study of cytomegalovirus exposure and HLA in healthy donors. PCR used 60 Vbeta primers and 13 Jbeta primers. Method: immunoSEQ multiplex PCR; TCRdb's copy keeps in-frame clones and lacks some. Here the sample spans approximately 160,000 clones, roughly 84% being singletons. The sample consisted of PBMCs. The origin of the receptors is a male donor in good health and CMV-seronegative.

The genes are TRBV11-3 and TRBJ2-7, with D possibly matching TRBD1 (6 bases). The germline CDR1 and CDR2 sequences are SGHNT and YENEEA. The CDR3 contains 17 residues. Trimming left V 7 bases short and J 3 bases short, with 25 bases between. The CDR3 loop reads CASTPPDTPDRNYEQYF. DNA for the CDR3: TGTGCCAGCACCCCTCCCGACACCCCGGACAGAAACTACGAGCAGTACTTC. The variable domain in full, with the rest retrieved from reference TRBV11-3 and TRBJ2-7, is EAGVVQSPRYKIIEKKQPVAFWCNPISGHNTLYWYLQNLGQGPELLIRYENEEAVDDSQLPKDRFSAERLKGVDSTLKIQPAELGDSAVYLCASTPPDTPDRNYEQYFGPGTRLTVT.

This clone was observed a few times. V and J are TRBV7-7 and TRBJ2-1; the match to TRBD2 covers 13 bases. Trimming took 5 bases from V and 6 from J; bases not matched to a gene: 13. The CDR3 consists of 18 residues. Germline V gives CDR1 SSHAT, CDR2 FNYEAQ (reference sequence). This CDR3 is CASSTGTSGATPPNEQFF. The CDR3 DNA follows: TGTGCCAGCAGCACCGGGACTAGCGGGGCAACCCCGCCCAATGAGCAGTTCTTC. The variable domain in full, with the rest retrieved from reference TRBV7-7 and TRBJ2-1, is GAGVSQSPRYKVTKRGQDVTLRCDPISSHATLYWYQQALGQGPEFLTYFNYEAQPDKSGLPSDRFSAERPEGSISTLTIQRTEQRDSAMYRCASSTGTSGATPPNEQFFGPGTRLTVL.

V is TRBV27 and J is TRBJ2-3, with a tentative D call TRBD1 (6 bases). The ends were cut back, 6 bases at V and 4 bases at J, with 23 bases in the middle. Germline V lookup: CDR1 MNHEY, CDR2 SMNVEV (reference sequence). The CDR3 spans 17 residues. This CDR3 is CASSLLGRGGSSDTQYF. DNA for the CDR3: TGTGCCAGCAGCCTCCTGGGACGAGGGGGAAGTTCAGATACGCAGTATTTT.

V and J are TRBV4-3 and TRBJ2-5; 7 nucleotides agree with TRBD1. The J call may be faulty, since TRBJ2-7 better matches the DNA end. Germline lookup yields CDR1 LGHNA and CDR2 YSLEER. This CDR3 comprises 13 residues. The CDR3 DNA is TGCGCCAGCAGCCGGGGACAGTCCTACGAGCAGTACTTC. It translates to CASSRGQSYEQYF.

The CDR3 is CASRGLAGDYEQYF. CDR3 in DNA: TGTGCCAGCAGGGGACTAGCGGGGGACTACGAGCAGTACTTC. The V call is TRBV6-6, the J call TRBJ2-7; 14 nucleotides align to TRBD2. V trimming: 6 bases; J trimming: 3 bases; junction bases outside the gene matches: 1. This CDR3 spans 14 amino acids. CDR1 and CDR2 from the germline V gene are MNHNY and SVGAGI (reference sequence).

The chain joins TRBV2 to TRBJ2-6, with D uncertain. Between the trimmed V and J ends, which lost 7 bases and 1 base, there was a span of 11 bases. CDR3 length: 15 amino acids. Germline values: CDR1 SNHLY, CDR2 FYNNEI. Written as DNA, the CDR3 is TGTGCCAGCACGCCGTCAGGTTCTGGGGCCAACGTCCTGACTTTC. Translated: CASTPSGSGANVLTF.

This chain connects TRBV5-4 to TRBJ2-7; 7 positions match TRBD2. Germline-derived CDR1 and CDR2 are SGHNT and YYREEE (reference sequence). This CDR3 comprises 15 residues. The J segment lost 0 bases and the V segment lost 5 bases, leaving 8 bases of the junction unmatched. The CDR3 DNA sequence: TGTGCCAGCAGTCACGGCGGGGGAATCTCCTACGAGCAGTACTTC. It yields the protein CASSHGGGISYEQYF.

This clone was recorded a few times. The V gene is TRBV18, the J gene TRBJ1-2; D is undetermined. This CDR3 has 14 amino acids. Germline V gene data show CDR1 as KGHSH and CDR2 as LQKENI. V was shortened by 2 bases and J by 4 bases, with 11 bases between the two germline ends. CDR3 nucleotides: TGTGCCAGCTCACCATCCGTAAACTTCTATGGCTACACCTTC. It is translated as CASSPSVNFYGYTF.

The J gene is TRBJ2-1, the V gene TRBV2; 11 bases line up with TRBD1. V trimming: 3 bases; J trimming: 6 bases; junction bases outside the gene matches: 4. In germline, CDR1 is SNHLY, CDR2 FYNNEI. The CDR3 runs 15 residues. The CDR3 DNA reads TGTGCCAGCAGTGATGGGGGGACAGGGGGCAATGAGCAGTTCTTC. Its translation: CASSDGGTGGNEQFF.

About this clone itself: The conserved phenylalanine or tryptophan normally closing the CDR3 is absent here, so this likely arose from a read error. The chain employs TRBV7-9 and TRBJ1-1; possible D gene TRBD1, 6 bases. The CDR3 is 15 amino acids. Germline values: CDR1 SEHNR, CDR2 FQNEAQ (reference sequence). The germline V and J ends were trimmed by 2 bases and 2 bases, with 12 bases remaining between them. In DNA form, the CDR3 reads TGTGCCAGCAGCTTACTAACAGGGTACAACACTGAAGCTTTCCTT. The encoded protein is CASSLLTGYNTEAFL.

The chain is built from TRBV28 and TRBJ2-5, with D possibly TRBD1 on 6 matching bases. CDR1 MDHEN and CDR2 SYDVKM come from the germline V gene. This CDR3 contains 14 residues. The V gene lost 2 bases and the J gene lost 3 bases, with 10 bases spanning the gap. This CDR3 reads CASSLPAGEETQYF. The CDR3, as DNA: TGTGCCAGCAGTTTACCGGCAGGGGAAGAGACCCAGTACTTC. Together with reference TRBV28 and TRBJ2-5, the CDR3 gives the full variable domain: DVKVTQSSRYLVKRTGEKVFLECVQDMDHENMFWYRQDPGLGLRLIYFSYDVKMKEKGDIPEGYSVSREKKERFSLILESASTNQTSMYLCASSLPAGEETQYFGPGTRLLVL.

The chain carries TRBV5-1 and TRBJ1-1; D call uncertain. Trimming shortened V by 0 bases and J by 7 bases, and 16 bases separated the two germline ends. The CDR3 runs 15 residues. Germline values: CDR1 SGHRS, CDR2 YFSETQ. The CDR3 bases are TGCGCCAGCAGCTTGGGTAGACTCTTGCCAAATGAAGCTTTCTTT. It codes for CASSLGRLLPNEAFF. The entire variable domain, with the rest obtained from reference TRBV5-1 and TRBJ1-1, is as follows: KAGVTQTPRYLIKTRGQQVTLSCSPISGHRSVSWYQQTPGQGLQFLFEYFSETQRNKGNFPGRFSGRQFSNSRSEMNVSTLELGDSALYLCASSLGRLLPNEAFFGQGTRLTVV.

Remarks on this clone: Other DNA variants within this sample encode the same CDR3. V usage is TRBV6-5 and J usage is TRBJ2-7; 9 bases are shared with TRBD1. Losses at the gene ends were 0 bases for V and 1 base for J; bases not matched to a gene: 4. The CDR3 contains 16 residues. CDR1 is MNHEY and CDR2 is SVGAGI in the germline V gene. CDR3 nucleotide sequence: TGTGCCAGCAGTTACTCTGGGACAGGGACTTCCTACGAGCAGTACTTC. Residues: CASSYSGTGTSYEQYF.

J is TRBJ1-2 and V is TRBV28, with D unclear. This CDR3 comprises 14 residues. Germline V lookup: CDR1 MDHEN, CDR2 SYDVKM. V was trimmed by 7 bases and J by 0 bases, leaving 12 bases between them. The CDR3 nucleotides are TGTGCCAGCACCTACAGACGAGCTAACTATGGCTACACCTTC. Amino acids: CASTYRRANYGYTF.

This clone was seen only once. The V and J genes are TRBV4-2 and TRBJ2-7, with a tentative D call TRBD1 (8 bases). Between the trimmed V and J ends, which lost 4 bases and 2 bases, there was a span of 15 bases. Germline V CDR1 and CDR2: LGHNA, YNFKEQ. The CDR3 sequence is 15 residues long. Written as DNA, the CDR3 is TGTGCCAGCAGCCCCCACAGGGGGGGAACCTACGAGCAGTACTTC. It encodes CASSPHRGGTYEQYF.

CDR3: CASSQVRGHGETQYF. Here the CDR3 DNA reads TGTGCCAGCAGCCAAGTTCGGGGTCACGGAGAGACCCAGTACTTC. The chain has TRBV14 and TRBJ2-5; D may be TRBD2 (5 bases). The V gene lost 1 base and the J gene lost 4 bases, with 13 bases spanning the gap. Germline CDR1 is SGHDN and CDR2 is FVKESK. The CDR3 length is 15 residues. Supplemented by reference TRBV14 and TRBJ2-5, the full variable domain reads EAGVTQFPSHSVIEKGQTVTLRCDPISGHDNLYWYRRVMGKEIKFLLHFVKESKQDESGMPNNRFLAERTGGTYSTLKVQPAELEDSGVYFCASSQVRGHGETQYFGPGTRLLVL.

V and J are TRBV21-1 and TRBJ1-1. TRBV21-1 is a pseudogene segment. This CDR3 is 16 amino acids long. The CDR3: CASSIHKDEENTEAFF. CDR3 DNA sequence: TGTGCCAGCAGCATACACAAGGATGAGGAGAACACTGAAGCTTTCTTT.

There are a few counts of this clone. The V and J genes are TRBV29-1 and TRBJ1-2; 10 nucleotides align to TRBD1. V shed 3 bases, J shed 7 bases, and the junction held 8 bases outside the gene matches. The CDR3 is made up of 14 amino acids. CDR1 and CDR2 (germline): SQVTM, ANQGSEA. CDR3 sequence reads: CSVDPGGQGSGYTF. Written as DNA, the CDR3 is TGCAGCGTTGATCCCGGGGGACAGGGGTCTGGCTACACCTTC.

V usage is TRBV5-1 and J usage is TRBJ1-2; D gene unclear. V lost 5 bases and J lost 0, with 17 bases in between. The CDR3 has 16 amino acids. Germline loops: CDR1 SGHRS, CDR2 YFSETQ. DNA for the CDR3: TGCGCCAGCAGAGGCTCTTGGGCAGCAGCTAACTATGGCTACACCTTC. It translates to CASRGSWAAANYGYTF.

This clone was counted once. The CDR3 region has the DNA TGTGCCAGCAGCGACCGGGACAGGGGGCTTCCTAATGAAAAACTGTTTTTT. Amino acid sequence: CASSDRDRGLPNEKLFF. The chain uses TRBV7-9 and TRBJ1-4, with 12 bases identical to TRBD1. From germline, CDR1 is SEHNR and CDR2 FQNEAQ (reference sequence). This CDR3 has 17 amino acids. J gave up 3 bases and V 5 bases, and 7 bases lay outside the gene matches. Full variable domain (outside the CDR3, taken from reference TRBV7-9 and TRBJ1-4): DTGVSQNPRHKITKRGQNVTFRCDPISEHNRLYWYRQTLGQGPEFLTYFQNEAQLEKSRLLSDRFSAERPKGSFSTLEIQRTEQGDSAMYLCASSDRDRGLPNEKLFFGSGTQLSVL.

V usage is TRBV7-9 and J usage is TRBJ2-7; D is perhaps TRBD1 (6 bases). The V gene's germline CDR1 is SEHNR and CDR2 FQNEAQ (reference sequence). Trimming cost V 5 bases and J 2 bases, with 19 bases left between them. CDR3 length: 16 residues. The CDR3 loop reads CASSPRGGPATYEQYF. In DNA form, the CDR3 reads TGTGCCAGCAGCCCCCGAGGGGGACCGGCGACCTACGAGCAGTACTTC.

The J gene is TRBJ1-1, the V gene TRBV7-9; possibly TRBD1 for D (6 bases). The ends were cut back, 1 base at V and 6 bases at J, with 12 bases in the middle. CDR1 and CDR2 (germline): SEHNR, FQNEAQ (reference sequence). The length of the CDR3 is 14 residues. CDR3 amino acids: CASSLDRGAAEAFF. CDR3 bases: TGTGCCAGCAGCTTAGATCGGGGGGCCGCTGAAGCTTTCTTT.

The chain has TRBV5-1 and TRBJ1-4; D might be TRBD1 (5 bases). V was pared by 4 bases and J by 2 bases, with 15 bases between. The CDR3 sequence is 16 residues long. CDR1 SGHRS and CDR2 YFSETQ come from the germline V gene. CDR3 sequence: CASSKIRGKTNEKLFF. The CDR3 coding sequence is TGCGCCAGCAGCAAAATTCGGGGGAAGACTAATGAAAAACTGTTTTTT.

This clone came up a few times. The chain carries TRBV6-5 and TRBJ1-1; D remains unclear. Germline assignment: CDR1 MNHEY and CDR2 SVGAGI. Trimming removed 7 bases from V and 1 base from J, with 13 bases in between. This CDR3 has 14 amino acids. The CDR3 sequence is CASTWGEPNTEAFF. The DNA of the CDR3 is TGTGCCAGCACTTGGGGAGAACCGAACACTGAAGCTTTCTTT.

For the CDR3, the DNA is TGCAGTGCTAGATTGGGCCAGCCCCAGCATTTT. Translation: CSARLGQPQHF. The V gene is TRBV20-1, the J gene TRBJ1-5; D is undetermined. Germline CDR1 and CDR2: DFQATT and SNEGSKA (reference sequence). The CDR3 is 11 amino acids. V shed 2 bases and J shed 7 bases, with 6 bases lying between them.

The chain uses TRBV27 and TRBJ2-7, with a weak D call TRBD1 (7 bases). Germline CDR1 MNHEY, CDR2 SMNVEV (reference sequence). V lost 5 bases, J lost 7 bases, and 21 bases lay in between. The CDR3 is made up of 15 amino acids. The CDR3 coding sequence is TGTGCCAGCAGTCGCCCCGGACAGGCGACTAGAGAGCAGTACTTC. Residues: CASSRPGQATREQYF.